Each of the 19 T cell receptor beta chains below was sequenced from the same sample in a study of blood T cell repertoires in COVID-19. Produced via immunoSEQ multiplex PCR; TCRdb's table is partial and in-frame only. Of around 200,000 clones listed, approximately 90% are singletons. Input material: PBMCs or T cells enriched from blood (not recorded which). The receptors originated from a woman in her thirties or forties with acute COVID-19.

This chain connects TRBV30 to TRBJ2-6; a possible D gene is TRBD2 (5 bases). CDR1 is GTSNPN, CDR2 SVGIG, per germline (reference sequence). The length of the CDR3 is 15 residues. V lost 0 bases and J lost 1, with 7 bases in between. CDR3 loop: CAWSVLGSGANVLTF. Written as DNA, the CDR3 is TGTGCCTGGAGTGTACTAGGGTCTGGGGCCAACGTCCTGACTTTC.

This clone was seen just once. The J gene is TRBJ2-3, the V gene TRBV28, with 10 bases identical to TRBD2. From germline, CDR1 is MDHEN and CDR2 SYDVKM. Trimming cost V 8 bases and J 4 bases; bases outside gene matches: 6. The CDR3 contains 14 residues. CDR3 in amino acids: CASGTGLAADTQYF. CDR3 coding DNA: TGTGCCAGCGGGACAGGACTAGCGGCAGATACGCAGTATTTT.

This clone was detected a few times. The rearrangement links TRBV27 to TRBJ1-2; 7 nucleotides line up with TRBD1. Trimming cost V 4 bases and J 9 bases; bases outside gene matches: 8. Germline V lookup: CDR1 MNHEY, CDR2 SMNVEV (reference sequence). The CDR3 loop spans 13 amino acids. The CDR3 sequence is CASSSPGGGSYTF. CDR3 nucleotide sequence: TGTGCCAGCAGTTCCCCGGGAGGGGGCAGCTACACCTTC.

This sequence joins TRBV6-2 or TRBV6-3 and TRBJ2-1; 7 bases are shared with TRBD1. V shed 4 bases and J 9 bases; nucleotides not matched to a gene: 6. The length of the CDR3 is 13 residues. Germline V gives CDR1 MNHEY, CDR2 SVGEGT. The CDR3 spells CASSFQTGFEQFF. The CDR3 bases are TGTGCCAGCAGTTTCCAGACAGGGTTTGAGCAGTTCTTC.

To note about this clone: Other DNA sequences in the same sample also yield this CDR3. The chain couples TRBV6-5 to TRBJ1-1, with D uncertain. This CDR3 contains 11 residues. The V gene lost 8 bases and the J gene lost 1 base, with 5 bases spanning the gap. Germline CDR1 and CDR2: MNHEY and SVGAGI. The CDR3: CASVRNTEAFF. CDR3 coding DNA: TGTGCCAGCGTCCGGAACACTGAAGCTTTCTTT.

This clone was seen once. J is TRBJ2-3 and V is TRBV28; D call uncertain. The CDR3 is 13 residues long. The germline V gene encodes CDR1 MDHEN and CDR2 SYDVKM. Trimming took off 10 bases at V and 3 bases at J, with 14 bases between the two ends. The CDR3 DNA follows: TGTGCCACCTTCGACGGAGTTACAGATACGCAGTATTTT. Translation gives CATFDGVTDTQYF.

The rearrangement links TRBV5-8 to TRBJ1-2, with 7 bases that match TRBD1. V dropped 4 bases and J dropped 5; count of bases not matched to a gene: 5. Germline CDR1 reads SGHTS; CDR2 reads YDEGEE. This CDR3 is 13 amino acids long. Here the CDR3 DNA reads TGTGCCAGCAGCCGACAGGGCCGATATGGCTACACCTTC. Its translation: CASSRQGRYGYTF.

This chain joins TRBV5-1 and TRBJ2-3, with D possibly matching TRBD2 (5 bases). Germline lookup yields CDR1 SGHRS and CDR2 YFSETQ. The CDR3 consists of 14 residues. V dropped 0 bases and J dropped 0 bases, with 5 bases sitting between them. This CDR3 is CASSLGESTDTQYF. DNA of the CDR3: TGCGCCAGCAGCTTGGGGGAGAGCACAGATACGCAGTATTTT.

CDR3 in amino acids: CASSPGHSEAFF. The CDR3 DNA is TGTGCCAGCAGCCCTGGGCACTCTGAAGCTTTCTTT. The V call is TRBV7-4, the J call TRBJ1-1; no firm D call. The CDR3 runs to 12 residues. Germline V gene lookup returns CDR1 SGHVT and CDR2 SQSDAQ. Trimming took off 5 bases at V and 6 bases at J, with 10 bases between the two ends.

This clone has just one count. The CDR3: CASSLFGAGRADEQYF. CDR3 coding DNA: TGTGCCAGCAGCTTATTTGGGGCAGGGAGGGCCGACGAGCAGTACTTC. This chain connects TRBV13 to TRBJ2-7; TRBD2 matches 7 bases. The CDR3 totals 16 residues. Per germline, CDR1 PRHDT and CDR2 FYEKMQ (reference sequence). V lost 2 bases to trimming and J lost 5 bases; unmatched junction nucleotides: 12.

The J gene is TRBJ2-2, the V gene TRBV19; TRBD1 is a possible D gene (6 bases). The CDR3 contains 12 residues. V dropped 11 bases and J dropped 6 bases, with 13 bases sitting between them. CDR1 LNHDA and CDR2 SQIVND come from the germline V gene (reference sequence). As DNA, the CDR3 is TGTGCCTCCAAACCAGGGGCCGGGGAGCTGTTTTTT. As protein: CASKPGAGELFF.

J is TRBJ1-1 and V is TRBV4-1; 7 positions match TRBD1. CDR3 length equals 16 residues. The V gene's germline CDR1 is MGHRA and CDR2 YSYEKL. The V gene end was trimmed by 1 base and the J gene end by 6 bases; junction bases not matched to a gene: 11. CDR3 sequence (DNA): TGCGCCAGCAGCCAAGCCCTTGGTAGGGGGCTTCCTGAAGCTTTCTTT. Its protein is CASSQALGRGLPEAFF.

This chain connects TRBV9 to TRBJ1-5, with TRBD1 matching over 10 bases. Germline CDR1 is SGDLS and CDR2 is YYNGEE. V was pared by 4 bases and J by 3 bases, with 4 bases of the junction left unmatched. The CDR3 has 15 amino acids. CDR3 sequence reads: CASSRTGGPNQPQHF. The CDR3, as DNA: TGTGCCAGCAGCCGGACAGGGGGACCCAATCAGCCCCAGCATTTT.

V gene TRBV6-1 combines with J gene TRBJ1-1; D unresolved. Germline CDR1 reads MNHNS; CDR2 reads SASEGT. This CDR3 has 14 residues. The V end lost 2 bases, the J end lost 0 bases, and 7 bases lay between the germline ends. The CDR3 DNA sequence: TGTGCCAGCAGTGAAAACAGATTGAACACTGAAGCTTTCTTT. This sequence encodes CASSENRLNTEAFF.

The count of this clone is one. V gene TRBV29-1 combines with J gene TRBJ1-3; D is unclear. V was shortened by 4 bases and J by 2 bases, with 9 bases between the two germline ends. Per the germline V gene, CDR1 is SQVTM and CDR2 is ANQGSEA. The CDR3 covers 13 residues. The CDR3 DNA is TGCAGCGTTGGGGAGACCCCTGGAAACACCATATATTTT. Translating gives CSVGETPGNTIYF.

Here the CDR3 reads CASTRQGYGYTF. The CDR3 DNA reads TGTGCCAGTACACGACAGGGTTATGGCTACACCTTC. V is TRBV19 and J is TRBJ1-2; 7 nucleotides line up with TRBD1. The J segment lost 5 bases and the V segment lost 7 bases, leaving 4 bases of the junction unmatched. CDR1 and CDR2 from the germline V gene are LNHDA and SQIVND (reference sequence). This CDR3 region has 12 residues.

The chain combines TRBV6-2 or TRBV6-3 with TRBJ2-1, with TRBD2 identical over 11 bases. CDR3 length: 17 amino acids. After removal of 2 bases from V and 7 bases from J, the junction contained 10 bases not matched to a gene. Germline lookup yields CDR1 MNHEY and CDR2 SVGEGT. CDR3 protein: CASSYVAGGPNENEQFF. The CDR3 nucleotides read TGTGCCAGCAGTTACGTAGCGGGGGGGCCTAACGAAAATGAGCAGTTCTTC.

The gene calls are TRBV19 and TRBJ1-2; 9 positions agree with TRBD1. This CDR3 region has 15 residues. The trim removed 10 bases at V and 4 bases at J, leaving 13 bases unmatched. Germline loops: CDR1 LNHDA, CDR2 SQIVND (reference sequence). The CDR3: CATRGTGLPFYGYTF. The CDR3 DNA reads as TGTGCCACCCGGGGGACAGGGCTTCCTTTCTATGGCTACACCTTC.

This clone was found once. V usage is TRBV2 and J usage is TRBJ2-3; perhaps TRBD2 as D (5 bases). Trimming pared 7 bases from V and 1 base from J, leaving 9 bases between. Germline lookup yields CDR1 SNHLY and CDR2 FYNNEI. The CDR3 is 13 amino acids. The CDR3 is CASKRERTDTQYF. The DNA of the CDR3 is TGTGCCAGCAAGAGGGAACGCACAGATACGCAGTATTTT.